The rows below give T cell receptor beta chains drawn from one sample of a study of blood T cells in healthy people across ages. TCRdb reprocessed the 5' RACE reads via MiXCR and lists one record per CDR3 protein. This sample has roughly 800,000 distinct CDR3 sequences, with roughly 25% found just once. These data were also filed under a second study, of T cells of mothers and their children.

Sample: blood. These TCRs come from a boy aged 5-17 years in good health. Each CDR3 is given with its conserved first and last residue. A D gene is named only where the DNA matches it firmly. Some rows have no size entry. The others give once, few or many, or a class for an expanded clone.

cdr3_aa cdr3_nt j_call clone_size v_call d_call
CASSNRLAGAQEQYF TGCGCCAGCAGCAACAGACTAGCGGGAGCGCAGGAGCAGTACTTC TRBJ2-5 - TRBV4-1 TRBD2
CASSYDRGNEKLFF TGTGCCAGCAGTTACGACAGGGGTAATGAAAAACTGTTTTTT TRBJ1-4 few TRBV27 TRBD1
CASSRNGAKGAETQYF TGTGCCAGCAGCCGCAACGGGGCAAAGGGGGCAGAGACCCAGTACTTC TRBJ2-5 - TRBV27 TRBD1
CASSLGGPGEAFF TGTGCCAGCAGTTTGGGGGGCCCGGGTGAAGCTTTCTTT TRBJ1-1 - TRBV12-3/TRBV12-4 -
CASSSAGTNYEQYF TGTGCCAGCAGTTCTGCCGGGACAAATTACGAGCAGTACTTC TRBJ2-7 few TRBV11-3 -
CASSQEGNVAGRTDTQYF TGTGCCAGCAGCCAAGAGGGTAACGTAGCGGGTCGCACAGATACGCAGTATTTT TRBJ2-3 few TRBV14 TRBD2
CASSWGDRGTYNEQFF TGTGCCAGCAGCTGGGGAGACAGGGGAACCTACAATGAGCAGTTCTTC TRBJ2-1 few TRBV7-6 TRBD1
CSARDFMAGTEENQYF TGCAGTGCTAGAGATTTTATGGCCGGGACAGAAGAGAACCAGTACTTC TRBJ2-5 - TRBV20-1 TRBD1
CASSLTTAEKLFF TGTGCCAGCAGCCTAACGACAGCCGAAAAACTGTTTTTT TRBJ1-4 - TRBV3-1 -
CASSLSGGWGEQYF TGTGCCAGCAGCTTAAGCGGGGGTTGGGGCGAGCAGTACTTC TRBJ2-7 - TRBV7-3 TRBD2
CSVGEGDRGSYEQYF TGCAGCGTTGGCGAGGGGGACAGGGGCTCCTACGAGCAGTACTTC TRBJ2-7 - TRBV29-1 TRBD1
CAIKGLATVGYRDTQYF TGTGCCATCAAGGGACTAGCGACGGTGGGATATAGGGATACGCAGTATTTT TRBJ2-3 - TRBV10-3 TRBD2
CASSPQVAGASHNEQFF TGCGCCAGCAGCCCGCAAGTAGCGGGAGCATCACACAATGAGCAGTTCTTC TRBJ2-1 few TRBV4-1 TRBD2
CASNPTRAHYEQYF TGTGCCAGCAACCCCACCCGGGCGCACTACGAGCAGTACTTC TRBJ2-7 - TRBV28 -
CSARNPLEGETQYF TGCAGTGCTAGAAATCCACTAGAAGGGGAGACCCAGTACTTC TRBJ2-5 - TRBV20-1 -
CSARVRTGTRSYNEQFF TGCAGTGCTAGAGTGAGGACAGGGACTAGGTCCTACAATGAGCAGTTCTTC TRBJ2-1 few TRBV20-1 -
CASSYSGAANEQFF TGTGCCAGCAGCTACTCTGGGGCAGCCAATGAGCAGTTCTTC TRBJ2-1 - TRBV7-9 -
CASSFGLAIDEQFF TGTGCCAGCAGCTTCGGACTAGCGATCGATGAGCAGTTCTTC TRBJ2-1 few TRBV7-9 TRBD2
CASSYQGALGYTF TGTGCCAGCAGCTACCAGGGGGCGTTGGGCTACACCTTC TRBJ1-2 few TRBV6-5 TRBD1
CSAGQNYNERFF TGCAGCGCGGGACAGAACTACAATGAGCGGTTCTTC TRBJ2-1 few TRBV29-1 TRBD1
CASRKNYQETQYF TGTGCCAGCAGAAAAAATTACCAAGAGACCCAGTACTTC TRBJ2-5 - TRBV12-3/TRBV12-4 -
CASSRDTYNEHFF TGTGCTAGCAGCCGGGACACTTACAATGAGCACTTCTTC TRBJ2-5 once TRBV7-7 -
CASSYAGGRYNYEQYF TGTGCCAGCAGTTACGCAGGGGGACGATACAACTACGAGCAGTACTTC TRBJ2-7 - TRBV6-2/TRBV6-3 TRBD1
CASSLGAGGPFDEQFF TGTGCCAGCAGTTTAGGGGCGGGGGGGCCGTTCGATGAGCAGTTCTTC TRBJ2-1 - TRBV12-3/TRBV12-4 TRBD2
CASSFGQKPYNEQFF TGTGCCAGCAGTTTCGGACAAAAGCCCTACAATGAGCAGTTCTTC TRBJ2-1 - TRBV12-3/TRBV12-4 -
CASSTTSSSTDTQYF TGTGCCAGCTCAACGACCAGCTCTAGCACAGATACGCAGTATTTT TRBJ2-3 - TRBV18 -
CSVAHRGEYNEQFF TGCAGCGTGGCCCACAGGGGTGAATACAATGAGCAGTTCTTC TRBJ2-1 - TRBV29-1 TRBD1
CASRRTSGSQETQYF TGTGCCAGCAGGAGGACTAGCGGCTCCCAAGAGACCCAGTACTTC TRBJ2-5 few TRBV7-2 TRBD2